Sequencing of this T cell receptor beta chain was carried out in a study of T cells in localized non-small cell lung cancer. This clone was picked up a small number of times. The target antigen is unknown. Produced via immunoSEQ multiplex PCR; TCRdb's table is partial and in-frame only. The data hold fewer than 5,000 clones, with about 42% observed a single time. V shed 4 bases and J 1 base; nucleotides not matched to a gene: 3. This CDR3 has 15 amino acids. Study-level points and caveats: Longer overall survival was associated with a higher density of T cells in the blood.

This chain uses TRBV6-7 with TRBJ2-3; 9 bases line up with TRBD1. TRBV6-7 is assigned to the ORF class and has an uncertain function. The sequence derives from a woman between 35 and 75 years old with stage I lung adenocarcinoma. Sequences were derived from lung tumor tissue, sampled before any cancer treatment. DNA of the CDR3: TGTGCCAGCAGTTCCCGGGACAGGGGCACAGATACGCAGTATTTT. Its protein is CASSSRDRGTDTQYF.